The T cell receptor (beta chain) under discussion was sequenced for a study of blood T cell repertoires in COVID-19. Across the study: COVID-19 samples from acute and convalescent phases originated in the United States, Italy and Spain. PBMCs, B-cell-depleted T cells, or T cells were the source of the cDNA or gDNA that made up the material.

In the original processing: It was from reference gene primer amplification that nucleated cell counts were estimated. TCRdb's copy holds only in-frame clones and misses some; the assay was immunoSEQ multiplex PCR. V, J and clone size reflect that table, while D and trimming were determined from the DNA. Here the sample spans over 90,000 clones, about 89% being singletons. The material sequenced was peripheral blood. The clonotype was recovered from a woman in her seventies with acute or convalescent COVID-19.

The CDR3 DNA sequence: TGTGCCACCAGCAGAGGATGGCAGGGAGGGGGAAGTGGTGAAGCTTTCTTT. It translates to CATSRGWQGGGSGEAFF. This chain links TRBV15 with TRBJ1-1; maybe TRBD1 (6 bases). The CDR3 spans 17 residues. Between the trimmed V and J ends, which lost 1 base and 7 bases, there was a span of 22 bases. Germline V gene data show CDR1 as LNHNV and CDR2 as YYDKDF (reference sequence). The full variable domain, its missing parts supplied by reference TRBV15 and TRBJ1-1, is DAMVIQNPRYQVTQFGKPVTLSCSQTLNHNVMYWYQQKSSQAPKLLFHYYDKDFNNEADTPDNFQSRRPNTSFCFLDIRSPGLGDTAMYLCATSRGWQGGGSGEAFFGQGTRLTVV.